This T cell receptor (beta chain) is from a study of blood T cell repertoires in COVID-19. Produced via immunoSEQ multiplex PCR; TCRdb's table is partial and in-frame only. Of just over 300,000 clones in the sample, approximately 83% are singletons; the top ten hold roughly 2.2%. The CDR3 contains 16 residues. V lost 3 bases, J lost 1 base, and 8 bases stayed unmatched. The germline gives CDR1 KGHSH, CDR2 LQKENI. Sequenced input: PBMCs or T cells enriched from blood (not recorded which). V usage is TRBV18 and J usage is TRBJ1-1; 7 positions agree with TRBD1. The clonotype was recovered from a man younger than 40 who had recovered from COVID-19. The CDR3 loop reads CASSPSLTGTNTEAFF. CDR3 nucleotides: TGTGCCAGCTCACCCTCTCTGACAGGGACGAACACTGAAGCTTTCTTT.